The table lists the clone carrying this T cell receptor (beta chain) with a count of one. This entry comes from a study of shared clonotypes between healthy human individuals. CDR1 is MNHEY and CDR2 is SMNVEV in the germline V gene (reference sequence). V was trimmed by 1 base and J by 0 bases, leaving 9 bases between them. The CDR3 has 15 residues. TCRdb's table, derived via immunoSEQ multiplex PCR, lists solely in-frame clones and lacks some. The sample yields over a million clones, around 95% seen once. The chain joins TRBV27 to TRBJ1-2, with a weak D call TRBD1 (5 bases). The sequenced sample consisted of naive CD4+ T cells sorted from blood. Indicated subset: CD45RA+ positively selected. The TCR originated in a man younger than 40 in good health. The CDR3 bases are TGTGCCAGCAGTTTATTAGGGGAAACTAACTATGGCTACACCTTC. This codes for CASSLLGETNYGYTF.